This TCR beta chain was recovered during a study of cytomegalovirus exposure and HLA in healthy donors (dated by TCRdb to 2016 to 2017). In the study overall: An earlier analysis of 587 of the donors reported 276 Gb of sequence data and roughly 120 million unique TCR beta sequences obtained from some 170 million T cells. About 320 gigabases of sequencing data and approximately 93 million unique TCR sequences were included in an early release covering several hundred HLA-typed donors. Of the roughly 420 genotyped donors, roughly 76% were placed in the genetic ancestry cluster associated with self-reported Caucasian donors. The study aimed to test whether cataloging public T cell receptors could reveal signatures of past pathogen exposure. Using immunosequencing, the study profiled T cell repertoires from about 610 subjects and related those repertoires to cytomegalovirus serostatus. A separate validation cohort of roughly 130 different subjects was used in addition to the approximately 640-subject first cohort. The study combined high-throughput TCR immunosequencing, statistical association of individual TCRs with disease status, and machine learning to predict cytomegalovirus infection status. A later analysis re-analyzed previously published TCR beta repertoires from roughly 600 donors and added high-resolution HLA genotyping to study TCR occurrence patterns. Rather than using new phenotypic data, the later analysis identified candidate immune exposures from TCR beta sequences and from how often those sequences occurred across donors. In an earlier analysis of over 550 of the donors, high-throughput TCR beta sequencing was used to judge whether each TCR beta V gene segment behaved as functional or pseudogenic. Donor age, sex, ethnicity and CMV serostatus were compiled alongside the repertoire data. Genome-wide SNP genotypes for about 65% of the roughly 700 donors were used in a later genetic analysis, which treated that subset as a discovery cohort. All discovery cohort repertoires had been generated on a single sequencing platform. Both class I and class II loci were covered by HLA typing, at four-digit resolution. The number of donors typed differed by locus, with 629-630 for A, B, C, DRB1 and DQB1, 522 for DQA1, over 600 for DPA1, and some 440 for DPB1. Because of strong linkage in the cohort, a handful of DR-DQ haplotypes were treated as single units for association and clustering. Among 398 genotyped donors of the cohort, an average of approximately 230,000 unique TCR beta nucleotide sequences were sequenced per donor, roughly a sixth of them non-productive.

Looking up the germline V gene yields CDR1 MDHEN and CDR2 SYDVKM. V is pruned by 5 bases and J by 6 bases, leaving 3 bases of the junction without a gene match. Counted from cysteine to phenylalanine, this CDR3 has 14 amino acids. Left in the record is the CDR3 DNA by itself, 42 bases read in frame from the first base. Overall results and qualifications from the work: Because some donors lacked HLA typing at each locus, the association tests relied only on the typed subset. In a later analysis, TCR association rates were found to vary across HLA loci, with the most associated TCRs seen for DRB1 alleles and the fewest for HLA-C alleles. An association between a missense DCLRE1C variant and V-gene and J-gene trimming of TCR beta chains was found in a later genetic analysis and replicated in an independent cohort. In both the original and validation cohorts, the classifier was reported to diagnose cytomegalovirus status with high specificity and sensitivity. A total of 150 to 200 TCR beta chains were listed by the study as associated with cytomegalovirus. A group of highly shared sequence variants was considered likely to be a technical artifact of the sequencing pipeline. The earlier analysis of approximately 560 of the donors excluded some 16 rarely observed V segments, including chromosome 9 orphons, because counts were too low. For the cohort, immune exposure information was limited to CMV serostatus. A further reported finding was that TCR beta sequences accurately predicted the HLA-A and HLA-B alleles for most subjects in the first cohort. In a later analysis, most CMV-associated TCR beta chains were found to appear HLA-restricted, with HLA associations seemingly driven largely by CMV exposure. A later analysis found that HLA-associated TCR beta chains were more clonally expanded and had lower generation probabilities than equally common non-associated chains. In vitro tests confirmed that a few of the cytomegalovirus-associated TCR beta chains recognize cytomegalovirus antigens. Presence/absence analyses assumed roughly uniform sequencing depth across donors, an assumption that may not hold. In an earlier analysis of fewer than 700 of the donors, most TCR beta V segments appeared in productive rearrangements about 90% or about 30% of the time, broadly matching IMGT annotations. In a later analysis, several top co-occurrence clusters were reported to appear linked to parvovirus B19, influenza, CMV and Epstein-Barr virus. Some IMGT-functional V segments, including TRBV6-2 and TRBV6-3, could not be distinguished by the 87-base-pair reads and were therefore excluded. A later analysis associated 17,000 or so TCR beta sequences with specific HLA alleles at a false discovery rate of 0.05. It was suggested by the authors that the approach could potentially be generalized to other disease states and immunological phenotypes. Correlated functional status among segregating V segments might reflect linkage disequilibrium, but an unknown experimental factor could not be ruled out. While some public TCRs were present in many individuals, most TCR sequences turned up only very rarely across donors. A later genetic analysis reported fewer N-insertions in productive TCRs among donors in an Asian-associated ancestry cluster than the 666-donor mean. Assigning TCR associations to individual alleles was difficult when HLA alleles, especially DR and DQ, strongly co-occurred. This cohort had only TCR beta chains sequenced, and the lack of alpha or paired-chain data limited which features could be detected.

On this clone: This receptor's antigen is unknown. It has no much larger one-base neighbor in the sample; base qualities were not kept.

The method was the immunoSEQ multiplex PCR assay. The multiplex PCR relied on a mix of 60 forward primers for TCR Vbeta segments and 13 reverse primers for TCR Jbeta segments. A multiplex PCR assay on genomic DNA amplified the CDR3 region of rearranged TCR beta genes. On the Illumina HiSeq System, the amplified TCR beta libraries were sequenced as 87-base-pair reads. The authors' analysis ran thus. A later analysis tallied around 82 million unique TCR beta chains across the 666 repertoires, and approximately 9.9 million of those chains were shared by two or more donors. Raw reads were error-corrected and collapsed into unique sequences by a nearest-neighbor algorithm in which closely related sequences were merged to remove PCR and sequencing errors. Alignment of CDR3 sequences to IMGT reference sequences was used to assign V, D and J gene segments. For a sequence to be retained, at least a six-nucleotide match to both a V gene segment and a J gene segment was required. A rearrangement counted as productive if the CDR3 had no stop codons and remained in frame with V and J, and every other rearrangement counted as non-productive. Following IMGT convention, CDR3 was defined as the stretch from the second conserved V-encoded cysteine up to the conserved J-encoded phenylalanine. The earlier analysis of 587 of the donors excluded any sequence lacking an unambiguous match to a single V gene segment. An earlier analysis of a few hundred of the donors classified V segments as functional when productive rearrangements were above 56.7% and as segregating when the standard deviation between donors was above 5%. A statistical classification framework was developed to diagnose cytomegalovirus status using the catalog of TCR beta chain sequences. In a later analysis, TCR nucleotide sequences were compared against IMGT/GENE-DB human TR gene sequences so that V and J genes could be assigned. In a later analysis, CDR3 sequences and most-parsimonious VDJ recombination scenarios were assigned using the TCRdist pipeline. A later analysis defined each TCR beta chain by its CDR3 amino acid sequence plus V-gene family, and excluded reads lacking a unique V-gene family. In a later analysis, 500 to 700 highly shared, low-generation-probability nucleotide sequences were removed to address suspected cross-contamination and a sequencing artifact. In a later analysis, a clonal expansion index was calculated for each public chain from normalized within-repertoire ranks of inferred template counts. In a later analysis, generation probabilities were computed using a VDJ recombination model fitted to out-of-frame rearrangements, and the results were checked against IGoR. Hypergeometric tests were used in a later analysis to score TCR-TCR, TCR-HLA and TCR-CMV co-occurrence, with a repertoire-size bias correction applied to the TCR pairs. A later analysis estimated false discovery rates by permuting HLA or CMV assignments 20 times. A later analysis grouped co-occurring TCRs with DBSCAN, adding TCRdist sequence similarity when clustering within HLA-allele-positive subsets. Co-occurrence clustering excluded repertoires with fewer than 30,000 or more than 120,000 public chains, plus five with anomalous nucleotide sharing. TCRdb's version of the immuneACCESS table is confined to in-frame rearrangements and falls short of the full clone set. An unresolved V gene accounts for under half of the shortfall where checked; the remainder is of unknown origin. That table supplies the V and J calls and clone size; D and trimming were determined from the DNA. The sample data list approximately 85,000 clones, and 80% of these were observed just once. Under 8.5% of the sample is in the top ten clones.

The cohort consisted of some 670 healthy bone marrow donors. At the time of sampling, every cohort member was nominally healthy, though immune exposures that went unrecorded were likely present. The donor was CMV seronegative and was included in the group of about 350 seronegative cohort members. Every donor gave a peripheral blood sample, and the peripheral blood mononuclear cells from that sample were used for TCR beta sequencing. Genomic DNA was extracted from the blood cell samples with the Qiagen DNeasy Blood Extraction Kit. The clonotype was recovered from a man in his thirties or forties in good health and CMV-seronegative. This chain joins TRBV28 to TRBJ2-3, and TRBD2 matches 12 of the central bases. Sequenced input: PBMCs. Read as DNA, the sequence is TGTGCCAGCAGTGCAACTAGCGGGGGGGATACGCAGTATTTT. This encodes CASSATSGGDTQYF.